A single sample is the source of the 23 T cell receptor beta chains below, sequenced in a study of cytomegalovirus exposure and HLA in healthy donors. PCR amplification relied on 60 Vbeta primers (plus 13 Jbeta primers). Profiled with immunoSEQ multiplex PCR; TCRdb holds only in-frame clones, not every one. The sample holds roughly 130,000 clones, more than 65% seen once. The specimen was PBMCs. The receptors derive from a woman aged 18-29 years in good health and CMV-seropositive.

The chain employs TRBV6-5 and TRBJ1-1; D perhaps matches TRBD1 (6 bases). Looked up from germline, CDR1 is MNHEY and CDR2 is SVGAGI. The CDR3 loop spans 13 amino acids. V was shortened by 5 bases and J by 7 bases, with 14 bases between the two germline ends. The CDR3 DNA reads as TGTGCCAGCAGTGGGCAGGGGCAGGGTGAAGCTTTCTTT. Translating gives CASSGQGQGEAFF.

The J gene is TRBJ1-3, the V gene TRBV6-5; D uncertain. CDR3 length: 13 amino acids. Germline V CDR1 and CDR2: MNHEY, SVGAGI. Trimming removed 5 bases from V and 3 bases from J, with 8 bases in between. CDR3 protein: CASSRGRGNTIYF. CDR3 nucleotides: TGTGCCAGCAGTCGCGGGCGTGGAAACACCATATATTTT.

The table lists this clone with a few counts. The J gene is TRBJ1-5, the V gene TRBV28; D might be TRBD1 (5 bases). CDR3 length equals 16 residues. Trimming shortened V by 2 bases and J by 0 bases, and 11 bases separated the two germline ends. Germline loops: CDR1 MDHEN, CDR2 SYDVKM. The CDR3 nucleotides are TGTGCCAGCAGTTTAACGGGGGTCTATAGCAATCAGCCCCAGCATTTT. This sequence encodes CASSLTGVYSNQPQHF.

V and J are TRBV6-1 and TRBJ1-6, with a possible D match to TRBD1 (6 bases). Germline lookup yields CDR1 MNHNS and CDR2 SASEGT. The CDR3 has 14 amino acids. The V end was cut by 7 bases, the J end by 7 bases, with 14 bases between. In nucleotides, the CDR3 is TGTGCCAGCAACCCGGACAGCCCCAATTCACCCCTCCACTTT. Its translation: CASNPDSPNSPLHF.

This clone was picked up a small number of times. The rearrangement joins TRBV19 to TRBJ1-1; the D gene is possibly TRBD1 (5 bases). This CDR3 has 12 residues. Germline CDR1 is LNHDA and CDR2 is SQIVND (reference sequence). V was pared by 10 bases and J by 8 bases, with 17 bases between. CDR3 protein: CAMRTSLREAFF. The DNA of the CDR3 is TGTGCCATGCGGACATCCCTGAGGGAAGCTTTCTTT.

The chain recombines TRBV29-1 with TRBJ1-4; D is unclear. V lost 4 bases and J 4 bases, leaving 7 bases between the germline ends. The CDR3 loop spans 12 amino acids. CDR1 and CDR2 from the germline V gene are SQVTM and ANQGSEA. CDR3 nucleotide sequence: TGCAGCGTTGTTTCGGGTAATGAAAAACTGTTTTTT. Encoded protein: CSVVSGNEKLFF. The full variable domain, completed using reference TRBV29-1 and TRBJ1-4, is SAVISQKPSRDICQRGTSLTIQCQVDSQVTMMFWYRQQPGQSLTLIATANQGSEATYESGFVIDKFPISRPNLTFSTLTVSNMSPEDSSIYLCSVVSGNEKLFFGSGTQLSVL.

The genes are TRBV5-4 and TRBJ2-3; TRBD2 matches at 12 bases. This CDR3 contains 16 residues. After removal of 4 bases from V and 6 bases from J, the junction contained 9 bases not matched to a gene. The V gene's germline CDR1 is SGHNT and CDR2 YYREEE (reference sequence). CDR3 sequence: CASSLFTSGGLDTQYF. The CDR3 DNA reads TGTGCCAGCAGCCTCTTCACTAGCGGGGGGCTGGATACGCAGTATTTT.

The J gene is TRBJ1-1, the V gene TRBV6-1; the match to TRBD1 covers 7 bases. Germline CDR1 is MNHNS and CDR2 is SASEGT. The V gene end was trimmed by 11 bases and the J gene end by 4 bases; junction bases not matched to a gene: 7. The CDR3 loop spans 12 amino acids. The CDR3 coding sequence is TGTGCCCAAGGGGGCCTGGGCACTGAAGCTTTCTTT. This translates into CAQGGLGTEAFF.

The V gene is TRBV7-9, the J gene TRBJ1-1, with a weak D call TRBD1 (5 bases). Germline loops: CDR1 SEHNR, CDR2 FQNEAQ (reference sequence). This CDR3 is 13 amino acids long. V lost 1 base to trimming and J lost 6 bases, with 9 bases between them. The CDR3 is CASSLVQGAEAFF. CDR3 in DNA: TGTGCCAGCAGCTTAGTTCAGGGCGCTGAAGCTTTCTTT.

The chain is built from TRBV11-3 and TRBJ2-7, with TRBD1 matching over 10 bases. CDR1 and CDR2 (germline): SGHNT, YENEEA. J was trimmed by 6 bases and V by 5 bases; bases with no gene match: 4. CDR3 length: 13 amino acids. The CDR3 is CASSPTGGAEQYF. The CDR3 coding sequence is TGTGCCAGCAGCCCGACAGGGGGCGCCGAGCAGTACTTC.

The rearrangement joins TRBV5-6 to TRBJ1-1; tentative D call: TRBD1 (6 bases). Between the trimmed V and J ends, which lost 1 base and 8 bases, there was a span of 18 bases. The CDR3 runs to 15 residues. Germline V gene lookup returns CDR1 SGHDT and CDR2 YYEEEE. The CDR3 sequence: CASSLWNREKTEAFF. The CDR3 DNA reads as TGTGCCAGCAGCTTGTGGAACAGGGAGAAGACAGAAGCTTTCTTT.

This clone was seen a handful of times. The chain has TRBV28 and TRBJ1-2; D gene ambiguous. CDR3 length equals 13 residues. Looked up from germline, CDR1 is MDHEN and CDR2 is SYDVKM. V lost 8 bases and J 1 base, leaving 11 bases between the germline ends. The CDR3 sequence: CASGEAFNYGYTF. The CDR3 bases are TGTGCCAGCGGGGAGGCATTTAACTATGGCTACACCTTC.

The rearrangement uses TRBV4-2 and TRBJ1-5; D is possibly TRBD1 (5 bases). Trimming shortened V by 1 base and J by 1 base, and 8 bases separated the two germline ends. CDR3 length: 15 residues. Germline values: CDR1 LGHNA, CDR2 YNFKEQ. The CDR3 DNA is TGTGCCAGCAGCCAAGGGGGGGAAAGCAATCAGCCCCAGCATTTT. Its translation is CASSQGGESNQPQHF.

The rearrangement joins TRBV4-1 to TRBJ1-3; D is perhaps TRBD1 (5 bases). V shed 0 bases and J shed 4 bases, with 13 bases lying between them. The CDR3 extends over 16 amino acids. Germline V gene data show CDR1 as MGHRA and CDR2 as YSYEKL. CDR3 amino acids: CASSQDEGQGGNTIYF. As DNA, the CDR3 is TGCGCCAGCAGCCAAGATGAAGGGCAGGGAGGAAACACCATATATTTT.

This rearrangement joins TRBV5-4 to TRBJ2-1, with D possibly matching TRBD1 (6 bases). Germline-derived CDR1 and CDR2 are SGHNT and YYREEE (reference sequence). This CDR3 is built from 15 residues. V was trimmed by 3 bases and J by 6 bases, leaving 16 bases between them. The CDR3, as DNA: TGTGCCAGCAGCTCCTCAAAACAGGGTGCCAATGAGCAGTTCTTC. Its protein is CASSSSKQGANEQFF.

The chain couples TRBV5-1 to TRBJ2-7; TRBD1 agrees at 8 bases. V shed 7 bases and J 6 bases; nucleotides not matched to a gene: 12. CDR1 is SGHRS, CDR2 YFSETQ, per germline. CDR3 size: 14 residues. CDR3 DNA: TGCGCCAGCCGACCGGGACAGGAAGAGGTCGAGCAGTACTTC. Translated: CASRPGQEEVEQYF.

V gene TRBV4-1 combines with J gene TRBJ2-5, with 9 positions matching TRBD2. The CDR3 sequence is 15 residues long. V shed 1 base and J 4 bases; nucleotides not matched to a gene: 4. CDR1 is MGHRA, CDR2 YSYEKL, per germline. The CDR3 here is CASSQVGTSSETQYF. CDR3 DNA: TGCGCCAGCAGCCAAGTTGGGACTAGCTCAGAGACCCAGTACTTC.

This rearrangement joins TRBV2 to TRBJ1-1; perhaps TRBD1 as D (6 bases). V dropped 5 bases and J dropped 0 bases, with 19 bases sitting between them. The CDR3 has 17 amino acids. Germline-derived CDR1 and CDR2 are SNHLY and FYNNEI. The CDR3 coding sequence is TGTGCCAGCAGTCGACAGGCGTCTGGTTCTATGAACACTGAAGCTTTCTTT. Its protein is CASSRQASGSMNTEAFF. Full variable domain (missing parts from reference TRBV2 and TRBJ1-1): EPEVTQTPSHQVTQMGQEVILRCVPISNHLYFYWYRQILGQKVEFLVSFYNNEISEKSEIFDDQFSVERPDGSNFTLKIRSTKLEDSAMYFCASSRQASGSMNTEAFFGQGTRLTVV.

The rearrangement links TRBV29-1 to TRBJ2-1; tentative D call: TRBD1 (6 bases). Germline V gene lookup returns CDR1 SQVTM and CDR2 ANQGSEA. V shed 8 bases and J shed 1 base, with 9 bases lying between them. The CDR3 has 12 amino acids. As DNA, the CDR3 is TGCAGCTGCGACAGGTCCTACAATGAGCAGTTCTTC. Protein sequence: CSCDRSYNEQFF.

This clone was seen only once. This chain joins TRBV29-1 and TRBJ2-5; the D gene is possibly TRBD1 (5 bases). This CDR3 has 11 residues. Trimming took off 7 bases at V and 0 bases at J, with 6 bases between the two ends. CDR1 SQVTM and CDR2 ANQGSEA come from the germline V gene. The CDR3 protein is CSETDQETQYF. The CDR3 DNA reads TGCAGCGAGACAGACCAAGAGACCCAGTACTTC.

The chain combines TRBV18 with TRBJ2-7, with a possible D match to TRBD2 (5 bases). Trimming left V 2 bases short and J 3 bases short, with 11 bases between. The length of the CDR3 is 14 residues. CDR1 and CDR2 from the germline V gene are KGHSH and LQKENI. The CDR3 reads CASSPGVDYYEQYF. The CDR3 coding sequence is TGTGCCAGCTCACCAGGGGTTGACTACTACGAGCAGTACTTC.

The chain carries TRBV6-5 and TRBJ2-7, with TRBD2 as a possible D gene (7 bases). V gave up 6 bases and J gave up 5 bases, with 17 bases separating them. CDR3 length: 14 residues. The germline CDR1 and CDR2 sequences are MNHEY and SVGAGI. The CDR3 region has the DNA TGTGCCAGCAGGGCCGGGACGGGGGGCGACGAGCAGTACTTC. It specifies CASRAGTGGDEQYF.

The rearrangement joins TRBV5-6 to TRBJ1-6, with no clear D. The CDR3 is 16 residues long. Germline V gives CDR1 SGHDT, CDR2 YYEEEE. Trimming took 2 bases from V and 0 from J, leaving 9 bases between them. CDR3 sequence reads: CASSFRGSSYNSPLHF. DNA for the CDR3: TGTGCCAGCAGCTTCCGGGGTAGCTCCTATAATTCACCCCTCCACTTT. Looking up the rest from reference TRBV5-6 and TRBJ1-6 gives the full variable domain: DAGVTQSPTHLIKTRGQQVTLRCSPKSGHDTVSWYQQALGQGPQFIFQYYEEEERQRGNFPDRFSGHQFPNYSSELNVNALLLGDSALYLCASSFRGSSYNSPLHFGNGTRLTVT.